This is a list of T cell receptor beta chains from one sample in a study of patients and donors after allogeneic stem cell transplantation. TCRdb itself ran the RT-PCR reads through MiXCR, one entry per CDR3 protein. Here the sample spans roughly 960,000 distinct CDR3 sequences, more than 15% being singletons. Sequencing was performed on blood, either unsorted or a sorted T cell fraction (not recorded which). The receptors originated from a human donor who was either an allogeneic HSCT recipient or a stem cell or donor lymphocyte infusion donor (not recorded which). It is not recorded whose cells these are; they may come from a transplant donor. Both conserved end residues are part of each CDR3. Each record gives: J gene, V gene, clone size, D gene, CDR3 DNA, CDR3 protein. A D gene is named only where the DNA matches it firmly. Size tells how often a clone was seen (once, few, many) or the class of an expanded clone, and some rows leave it out.

TRBJ1-2	TRBV7-2	many	NA	TGTGCCAGCAGTCCGACAGAGAACTATGGCTACACCTTC	CASSPTENYGYTF
TRBJ2-1	TRBV4-2	few	NA	TGTGCCAGCAGCCAAGTAGAGCTTCAAAATGAGCAGTTCTTC	CASSQVELQNEQFF
TRBJ2-1	TRBV5-4	many	NA	TGTGCCAGCAGCTTGGGGACGGGCTCTCGGGATGAGCAGTTCTTC	CASSLGTGSRDEQFF
TRBJ2-3	TRBV5-1	few	NA	TGCGCCAGCAGCCCCCCGGGACAACGGTATACGCAGTATTTT	CASSPPGQRYTQYF
TRBJ2-7	TRBV29-1	NA	NA	TGCAGCGTTGTAAAGGAGACCTACGAGCAGTACTTC	CSVVKETYEQYF
TRBJ2-1	TRBV7-9	NA	NA	TGTGCCAGCAGCTTAGGAGGACTTCGCTCCTACAATGAGCAGTTCTTC	CASSLGGLRSYNEQFF
TRBJ2-5	TRBV5-1	NA	NA	TGCGCCAGCAGCTTGGCCACAGAGACCCAGTACTTC	CASSLATETQYF
TRBJ1-5	TRBV4-1	NA	NA	TGCGCCAGCCGAGTCGACGTAGGAAGGAATCAGCCCCAGCATTTT	CASRVDVGRNQPQHF
TRBJ1-2	TRBV14	NA	NA	TGTGCCAGCAGCCGCTACTTCTATGGCTACACCTTC	CASSRYFYGYTF
TRBJ2-7	TRBV18	NA	NA	TGTGCCAGCTCACGCAAACAGGGCTACGAGCAGTACTTC	CASSRKQGYEQYF
TRBJ1-1	TRBV7-9	few	NA	TGTGCCAGCAGCCTCCGGGACGGAGGGACCCAAGCTTTCTTT	CASSLRDGGTQAFF
TRBJ2-1	TRBV4-3	few	TRBD2	TGCGCCAGCAGCCAGGGGAGGGCTAGACCATACAATGAGCAGTTCTTC	CASSQGRARPYNEQFF
TRBJ2-7	TRBV12-3/TRBV12-4	few	TRBD1	TGTGCCAGCAGTCTCATACCGGGACAGGGGTTCAACGAGCAGTACTTC	CASSLIPGQGFNEQYF
TRBJ1-5	TRBV4-3	NA	NA	TGCGCCAGCAGCCAATATCGGGACGGAGGTCAGCCCCAGCATTTT	CASSQYRDGGQPQHF
TRBJ2-1	TRBV5-1	NA	NA	TGCGCCAGCAGCTTGGTGGCAATTGGCAATGAGCAGTTCTTC	CASSLVAIGNEQFF
TRBJ1-2	TRBV9	NA	NA	TGTGCCAGCAGCGTAGATGCAACCAGACAGGTGGGCTATGGCTACACCTTC	CASSVDATRQVGYGYTF
TRBJ1-1	TRBV12-3/TRBV12-4	NA	NA	TGTGCCAGCAGTTTGAGGGGCACGGCTGAAGCTTTCTTT	CASSLRGTAEAFF
TRBJ2-1	TRBV4-1	NA	NA	TGCGCCAGCAGCCAATTTGGTGGGAACTACAATGAGCAGTTCTTC	CASSQFGGNYNEQFF
TRBJ2-7	TRBV7-9	few	NA	TGTGCCAGCAGGGGTCGATCCTACGAGCAGTACTTC	CASRGRSYEQYF
TRBJ2-1	TRBV5-1	few	NA	TGCGCCAGCAGCTTGGTTAGGTGGGCCACCTCCCCATCCTACAATGAGCAGTTCTTC	CASSLVRWATSPSYNEQFF
TRBJ1-6	TRBV27	NA	TRBD1	TGTGCCAGCAGTGGGCGGACAGGTTTGGGGAATTCACCCCTCCACTTT	CASSGRTGLGNSPLHF
TRBJ2-3	TRBV11-2	few	NA	TGTGCCAGCAGCTTAATGTGGGACAAGCAGTATTTT	CASSLMWDKQYF
TRBJ2-7	TRBV11-1	once	NA	TGTGCCAGCAGCTTAGCGGGACTCACCATCCCCTACGAGCAGTACTTC	CASSLAGLTIPYEQYF
TRBJ2-7	TRBV28	few	NA	TGTGCCAGCACTCTGCCCTCCTCCTACGAGCAGTACTTC	CASTLPSSYEQYF
TRBJ1-4	TRBV5-6	few	NA	TGTGCCAGCAGCTTCTCACTTGGTCGGGCCAACAATGAAAAACTGTTTTTT	CASSFSLGRANNEKLFF
TRBJ1-1	TRBV27	NA	NA	TGTGCCAGCAGTGTCAGGGGAGGCACTGAAGCTTTCTTT	CASSVRGGTEAFF
TRBJ2-7	TRBV20-1	NA	NA	TGCAGTGCTAGAGCCCCTCTCGGGGATCGCTACGAGCAGTACTTC	CSARAPLGDRYEQYF